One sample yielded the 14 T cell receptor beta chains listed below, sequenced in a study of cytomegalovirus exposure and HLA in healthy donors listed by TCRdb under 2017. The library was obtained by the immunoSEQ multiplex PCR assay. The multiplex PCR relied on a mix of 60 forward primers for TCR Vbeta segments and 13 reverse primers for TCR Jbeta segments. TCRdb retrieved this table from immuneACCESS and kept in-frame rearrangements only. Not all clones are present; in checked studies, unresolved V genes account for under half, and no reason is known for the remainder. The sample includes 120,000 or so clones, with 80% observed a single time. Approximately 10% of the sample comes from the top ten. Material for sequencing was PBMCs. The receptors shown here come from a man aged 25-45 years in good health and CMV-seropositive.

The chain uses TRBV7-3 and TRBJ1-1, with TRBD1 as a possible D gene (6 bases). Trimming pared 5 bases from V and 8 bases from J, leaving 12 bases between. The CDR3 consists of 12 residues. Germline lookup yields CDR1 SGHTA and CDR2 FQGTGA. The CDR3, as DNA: TGTGCCAGCAGCCAGGGGACACTCGAAGCTTTCTTT. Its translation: CASSQGTLEAFF.

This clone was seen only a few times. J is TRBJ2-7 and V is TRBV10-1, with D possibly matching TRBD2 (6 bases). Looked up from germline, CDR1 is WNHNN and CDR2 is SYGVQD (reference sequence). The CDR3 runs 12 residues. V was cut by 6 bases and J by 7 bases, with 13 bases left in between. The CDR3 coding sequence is TGCGCCAGCAGGCGGGGAGAATGGGAGCAGTACTTC. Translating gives CASRRGEWEQYF.

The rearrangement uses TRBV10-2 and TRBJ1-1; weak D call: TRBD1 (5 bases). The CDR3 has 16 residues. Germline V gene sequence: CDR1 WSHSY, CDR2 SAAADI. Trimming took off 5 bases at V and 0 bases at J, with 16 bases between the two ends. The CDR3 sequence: CASSLQVSPLNTEAFF. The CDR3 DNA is TGCGCCAGCAGTTTACAGGTGTCGCCTTTGAACACTGAAGCTTTCTTT.

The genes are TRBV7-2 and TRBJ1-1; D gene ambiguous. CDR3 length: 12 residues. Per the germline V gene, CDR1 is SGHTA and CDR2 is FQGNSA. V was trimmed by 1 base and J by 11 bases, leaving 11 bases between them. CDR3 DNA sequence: TGTGCCAGCAGCTTAGGCGGCAGACGGGCTTTCTTT. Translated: CASSLGGRRAFF.

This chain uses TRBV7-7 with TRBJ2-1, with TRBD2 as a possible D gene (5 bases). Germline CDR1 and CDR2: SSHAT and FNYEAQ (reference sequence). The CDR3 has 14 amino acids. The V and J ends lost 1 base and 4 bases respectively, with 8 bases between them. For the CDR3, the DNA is TGTGCCAGCAGCTTAGAGGACTTTTACAATGAGCAGTTCTTC. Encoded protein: CASSLEDFYNEQFF.

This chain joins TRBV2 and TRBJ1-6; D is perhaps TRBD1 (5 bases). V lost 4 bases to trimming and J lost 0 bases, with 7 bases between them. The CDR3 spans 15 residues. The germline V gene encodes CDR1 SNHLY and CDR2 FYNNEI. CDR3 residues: CASSGDSSYNSPLHF. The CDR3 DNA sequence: TGTGCCAGCAGTGGCGACAGCTCCTATAATTCACCCCTCCACTTT.

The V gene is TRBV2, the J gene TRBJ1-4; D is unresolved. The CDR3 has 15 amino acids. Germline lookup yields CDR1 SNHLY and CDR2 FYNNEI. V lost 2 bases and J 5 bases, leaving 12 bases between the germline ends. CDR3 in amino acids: CASSESEPSNEKLFF. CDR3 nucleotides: TGTGCCAGCAGTGAATCCGAGCCGTCAAATGAAAAACTGTTTTTT.

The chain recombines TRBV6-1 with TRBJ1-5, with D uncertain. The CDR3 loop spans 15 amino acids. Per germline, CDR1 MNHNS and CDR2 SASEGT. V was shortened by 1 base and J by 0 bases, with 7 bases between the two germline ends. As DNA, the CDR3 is TGTGCCAGCAGTGAAGTTCGGGGTAGCAATCAGCCCCAGCATTTT. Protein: CASSEVRGSNQPQHF.

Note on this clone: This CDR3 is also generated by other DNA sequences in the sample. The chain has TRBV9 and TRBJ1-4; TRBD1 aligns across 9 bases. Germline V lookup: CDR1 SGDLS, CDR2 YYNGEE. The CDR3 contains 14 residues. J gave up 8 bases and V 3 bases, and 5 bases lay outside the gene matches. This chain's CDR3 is CASSEGQGKEKLFF. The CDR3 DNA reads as TGTGCCAGCAGCGAGGGACAGGGTAAGGAAAAACTGTTTTTT.

The CDR3 is CASSLDRGNTEAFF. In nucleotides, the CDR3 is TGTGCCAGCAGCCTGGACAGGGGAAACACTGAAGCTTTCTTT. V usage is TRBV5-4 and J usage is TRBJ1-1; 9 bases are shared with TRBD1. Unmatched junction bases numbered 3, after V lost 4 bases and J lost 2 bases. This CDR3 contains 14 residues. Per the germline V gene, CDR1 is SGHNT and CDR2 is YYREEE (reference sequence).

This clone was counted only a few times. CDR3: CASSRTSGDLELFF. CDR3 coding DNA: TGTGCCAGCAGCCGGACTAGCGGGGACCTAGAGCTGTTTTTT. The chain combines TRBV11-2 with TRBJ2-2; the match to TRBD2 covers 12 bases. The CDR3 consists of 14 residues. J lost 11 bases, V lost 5 bases, and 6 bases had no gene match. Germline CDR1 is SGHAT and CDR2 is FQNNGV.

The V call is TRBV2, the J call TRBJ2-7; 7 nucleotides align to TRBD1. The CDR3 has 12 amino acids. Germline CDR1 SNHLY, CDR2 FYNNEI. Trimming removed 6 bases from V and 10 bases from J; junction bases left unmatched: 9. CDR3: CASRDRSTFQYF. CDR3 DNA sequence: TGTGCCAGCAGGGACAGGTCTACGTTCCAGTACTTC.

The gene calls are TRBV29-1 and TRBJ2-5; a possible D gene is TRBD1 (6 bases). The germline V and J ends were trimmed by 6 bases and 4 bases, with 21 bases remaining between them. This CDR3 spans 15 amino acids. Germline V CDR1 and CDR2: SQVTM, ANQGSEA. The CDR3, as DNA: TGCAGCGTAGAACCAGGGGCTTCGCCGCCAGAGACCCAGTACTTC. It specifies CSVEPGASPPETQYF.

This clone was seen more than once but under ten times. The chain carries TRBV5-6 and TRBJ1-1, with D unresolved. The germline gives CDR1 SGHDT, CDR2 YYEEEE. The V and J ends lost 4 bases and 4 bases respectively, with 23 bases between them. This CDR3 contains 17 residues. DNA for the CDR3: TGTGCCAGCAGCATATCGGGCGGGCCTAAAAGAGCCACTGAAGCTTTCTTT. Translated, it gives CASSISGGPKRATEAFF.